One TCR beta chain is described in this entry. The antigen is not known. The V gene's germline CDR1 is GTSNPN and CDR2 SVGIG (reference sequence). The CDR3 covers 12 residues. The V gene lost 0 bases and the J gene lost 3 bases, with 6 bases spanning the gap. The source of the sample is a study of cytomegalovirus exposure and HLA in healthy donors. Both 60 Vbeta primers and 13 Jbeta primers went into the PCR. Generated by immunoSEQ multiplex PCR, the TCRdb table keeps only in-frame clones and is missing some. The sample lists under 200,000 clones; around 80% were seen once. Study-wide points: Fewer N-insertions than the roughly 670-donor mean were reportedly shown by an Asian-associated ancestry cluster in a later analysis. Some segments of the V type, notably TRBV6-2 and TRBV6-3, were excluded as indistinguishable. Clonal expansion was found to be greater in HLA-associated TCR beta chains than in equally common others in a later analysis.

The sequence came from a woman between 40 and 55 years old in good health and CMV-seronegative. The sequenced sample was PBMCs. The chain links TRBV30 to TRBJ2-7; the D is unclear. CDR3 sequence: CAWSVRDYEQYF. The CDR3 DNA follows: TGTGCCTGGAGTGTACGCGACTACGAGCAGTACTTC.